This is a list of T cell receptor beta chains from one sample in a study of control samples from healthy donors and cancer patients. Assay: immunoSEQ multiplex PCR; the TCRdb copy retains only in-frame clones and omits some. The table records tens of thousands of clones, around 83% of them present only once. The sequenced sample consisted of PBMCs. These receptors all stem from a woman aged 40 to 50 with lung cancer. Each CDR3 is given with its conserved first and last residue. A D gene is named only where the DNA matches it firmly. Clone size, where shown, is once, few, many, or a class for clones that have expanded.

d_call j_call v_call clone_size cdr3_aa
NA TRBJ1-1 TRBV11-3 NA CASSQDGPRGTEAFF
TRBD1 TRBJ2-1 TRBV3-1/TRBV3-2 NA CAIGDRDYNEQFF
NA TRBJ1-5 TRBV2 NA CASSEARSNQPQHF
TRBD2 TRBJ2-3 TRBV6-5 few CASIGGGRTDTQYF
NA TRBJ1-1 TRBV2 NA CASTVQTLNTEAFF
NA TRBJ2-1 TRBV14 NA CASSLGTVVYGDEQFF
TRBD1 TRBJ2-5 TRBV5-6 NA CASSWDSQETQYF
NA TRBJ1-1 TRBV2 few CASSERSRTEAFF
NA TRBJ1-6 TRBV7-2 NA CASSLGVIPTTYNSPLHF
NA TRBJ1-1 TRBV28 NA CASSHQGRVEAFF
TRBD1 TRBJ2-7 TRBV5-1 NA CASSPGTGSYEQYF
NA TRBJ1-2 TRBV28 few CASSPGPGYYGYTF
NA TRBJ2-1 TRBV9 NA CASSVATGPPYNEQFF
TRBD2 TRBJ2-3 TRBV19 NA CASSIGRKRGVNTDTQYF
TRBD2 TRBJ2-7 TRBV19 NA CASSLASGSYEQYF
TRBD1 TRBJ2-1 TRBV4-1 NA CASSHRGRSSYNEQFF
NA TRBJ2-3 TRBV6-4 NA CASSADSSTDTQYF
NA TRBJ1-5 TRBV6-4 NA CASSPDSNQPQHF
TRBD1 TRBJ2-5 TRBV18 NA CASSQGALETQYF
TRBD1 TRBJ1-5 TRBV19 NA CASSILDRDQPQHF
TRBD2 TRBJ2-3 TRBV30 NA CAWGTSGDTQYF
NA TRBJ1-1 TRBV27 NA CASSFQGEAMNTEAFF
NA TRBJ2-5 TRBV11-3 NA CASSLDVETQYF
NA TRBJ2-3 TRBV3-1/TRBV3-2 NA CASSQEGDTQYF
TRBD1 TRBJ1-1 TRBV5-1 NA CASSLEGQGFEAFF
NA TRBJ2-7 TRBV28 NA CASSGGRGSSYEQYF
NA TRBJ1-6 TRBV2 NA CATQGNNSPLHF
TRBD2 TRBJ2-1 TRBV27 NA CASSSGTSGGRHEQFF
TRBD1 TRBJ2-3 TRBV7-9 NA CASSLGDREADTQYF
NA TRBJ1-6 TRBV7-9 NA CASSARDIRHSPLHF
NA TRBJ1-6 TRBV6-5 NA CASSQGSSYNSPLHF
TRBD2 TRBJ2-1 TRBV3-1/TRBV3-2 NA CASSQWDGLVGNEQFF
TRBD1 TRBJ1-2 TRBV5-4 few CASSLDRQGTGGYTF
NA TRBJ1-6 TRBV30 NA CAWSLSNSPLHF
NA TRBJ2-3 TRBV12-3/TRBV12-4 NA CASSFFPGYTQYF
NA TRBJ2-7 TRBV15 NA CATSTVTGTYYEQYF
TRBD1 TRBJ1-3 TRBV11-2 NA CASSLGTGNYHLSGNTIYF
NA TRBJ1-1 TRBV11-2 NA CATRRGNTEAFF
NA TRBJ2-5 TRBV6-5 NA CASSYDLQETQYF
TRBD1 TRBJ1-2 TRBV27 NA CASSPNQDRGYNYGYTF
NA TRBJ1-3 TRBV12-5 NA CASGSGVGNTIYF
NA TRBJ1-1 TRBV6-5 few CAILPLRGAGEAFF